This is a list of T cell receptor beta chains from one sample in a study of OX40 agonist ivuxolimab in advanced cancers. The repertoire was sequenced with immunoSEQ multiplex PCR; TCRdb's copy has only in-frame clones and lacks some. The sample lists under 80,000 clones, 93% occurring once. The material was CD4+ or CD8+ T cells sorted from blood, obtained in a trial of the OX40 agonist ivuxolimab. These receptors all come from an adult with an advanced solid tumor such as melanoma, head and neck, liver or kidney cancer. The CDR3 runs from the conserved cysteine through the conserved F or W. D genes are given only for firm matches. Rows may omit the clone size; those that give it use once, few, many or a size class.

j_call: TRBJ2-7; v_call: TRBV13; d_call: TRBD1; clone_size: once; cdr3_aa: CASSSPPRDRGAYEQYF; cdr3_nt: TGTGCCAGCAGCTCCCCTCCGCGTGACAGGGGAGCCTACGAGCAGTACTTC
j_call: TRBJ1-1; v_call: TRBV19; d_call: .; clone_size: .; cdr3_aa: CASSSPSAYTEAFF; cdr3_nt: TGTGCCAGTAGCTCTCCCTCGGCGTACACTGAAGCTTTCTTT
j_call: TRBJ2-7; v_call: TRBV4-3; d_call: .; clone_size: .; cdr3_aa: CASSQDLGRPPYEQYF; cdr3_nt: TGCGCCAGCAGCCAAGATCTCGGGCGGCCTCCCTACGAGCAGTACTTC
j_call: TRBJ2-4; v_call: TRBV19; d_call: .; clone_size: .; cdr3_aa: CASSPQNIQYF; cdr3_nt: TGTGCCAGTAGCCCGCAAAACATTCAGTACTTC
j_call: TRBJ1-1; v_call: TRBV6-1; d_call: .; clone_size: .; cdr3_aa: CASSEEGEFEAFF; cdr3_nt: TGTGCCAGCAGTGAAGAGGGGGAGTTTGAAGCTTTCTTT
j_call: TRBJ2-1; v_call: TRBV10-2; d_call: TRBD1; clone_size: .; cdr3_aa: CASSERGQGANEQFF; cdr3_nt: TGCGCCAGCAGTGAGCGGGGACAGGGGGCCAATGAGCAGTTCTTC
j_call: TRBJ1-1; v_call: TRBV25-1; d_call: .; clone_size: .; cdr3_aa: CASSGNTRAGLATEAFF; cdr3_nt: TGTGCCAGCAGTGGGAATACCCGGGCAGGGCTGGCCACTGAAGCTTTCTTT
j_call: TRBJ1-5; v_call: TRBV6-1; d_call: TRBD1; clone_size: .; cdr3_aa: CATKGEQGSNQPQHF; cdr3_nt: TGTGCCACCAAAGGAGAACAGGGGAGCAATCAGCCCCAGCATTTT
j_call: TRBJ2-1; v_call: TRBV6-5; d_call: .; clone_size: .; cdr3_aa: CASSWPGDEQFF; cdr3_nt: TGTGCCAGCAGTTGGCCTGGCGATGAGCAGTTCTTC
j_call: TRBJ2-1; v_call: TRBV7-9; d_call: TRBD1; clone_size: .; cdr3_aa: CASSFTGTGALGEFF; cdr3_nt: TGTGCCAGCAGCTTTACCGGGACAGGGGCCTTGGGGGAGTTCTTC
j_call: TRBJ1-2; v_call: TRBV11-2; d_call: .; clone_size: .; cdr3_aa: CASSLGFTGTEGYTF; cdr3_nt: TGTGCCAGCAGCTTGGGCTTTACAGGGACTGAGGGCTACACCTTC
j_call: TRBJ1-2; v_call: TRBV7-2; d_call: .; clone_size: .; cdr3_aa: CASSLRPGHSYGYTF; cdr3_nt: TGTGCCAGCAGCTTAAGACCGGGACACTCCTATGGCTACACCTTC
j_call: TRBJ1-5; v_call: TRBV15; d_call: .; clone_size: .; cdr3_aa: CATSRFVGGERSNQPQHF; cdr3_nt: TGTGCCACCAGCAGATTCGTTGGGGGGGAACGAAGCAATCAGCCCCAGCATTTT
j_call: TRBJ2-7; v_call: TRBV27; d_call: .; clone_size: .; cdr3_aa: CASSLSLGSDEQYF; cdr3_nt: TGTGCCAGCAGTTTATCCCTAGGGAGCGACGAGCAGTACTTC
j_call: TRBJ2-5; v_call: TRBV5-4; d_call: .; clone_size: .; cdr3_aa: CASSLAPGPQETQYF; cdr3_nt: TGTGCCAGCAGCTTGGCTCCGGGACCTCAAGAGACCCAGTACTTC
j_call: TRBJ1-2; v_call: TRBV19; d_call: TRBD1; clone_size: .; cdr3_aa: CASSPTGPNYGYTF; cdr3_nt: TGTGCCAGTAGTCCGACAGGGCCCAACTATGGCTACACCTTC
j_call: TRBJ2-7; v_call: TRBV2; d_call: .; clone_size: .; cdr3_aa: CASNSGRESYEQYF; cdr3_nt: TGTGCCAGCAACTCCGGCAGGGAGTCCTACGAGCAGTACTTC
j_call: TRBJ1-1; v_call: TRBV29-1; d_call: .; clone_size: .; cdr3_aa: CSVEIGGEAFF; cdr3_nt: TGCAGCGTTGAAATTGGGGGGGAAGCTTTCTTT
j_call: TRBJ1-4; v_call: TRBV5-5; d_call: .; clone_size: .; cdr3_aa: CASRFGTASNEKLFF; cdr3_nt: TGTGCCAGCAGATTCGGGACGGCAAGTAATGAAAAACTGTTTTTT
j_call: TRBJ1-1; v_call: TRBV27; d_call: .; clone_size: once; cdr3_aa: CASRPTLNTEAFF; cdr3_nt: TGTGCCAGCAGACCTACACTGAACACTGAAGCTTTCTTT
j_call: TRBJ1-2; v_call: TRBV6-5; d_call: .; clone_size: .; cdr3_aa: CASSPSLGVYGYTF; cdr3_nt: TGTGCCAGCAGTCCCTCTCTTGGGGTCTATGGCTACACCTTC
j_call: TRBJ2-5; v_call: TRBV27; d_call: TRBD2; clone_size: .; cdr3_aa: CASTGLAGGPSWETQYF; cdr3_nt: TGTGCCAGCACCGGACTAGCGGGAGGGCCCTCGTGGGAGACCCAGTACTTC
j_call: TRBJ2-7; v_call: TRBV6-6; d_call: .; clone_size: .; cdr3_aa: CASRSGAYEQYF; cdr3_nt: TGTGCCAGCAGGTCCGGGGCCTACGAGCAGTACTTC
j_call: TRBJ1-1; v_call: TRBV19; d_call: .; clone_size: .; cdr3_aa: CASSIGQGPEAFF; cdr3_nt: TGTGCCAGTAGTATAGGTCAGGGGCCCGAAGCTTTCTTT
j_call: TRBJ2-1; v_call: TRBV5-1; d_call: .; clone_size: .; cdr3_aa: CASSLDPRPYNEQFF; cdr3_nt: TGCGCCAGCAGCCTAGACCCGAGGCCGTACAATGAGCAGTTCTTC
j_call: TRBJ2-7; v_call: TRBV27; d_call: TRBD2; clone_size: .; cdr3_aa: CASKGEGRDYEQYF; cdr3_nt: TGTGCCAGCAAAGGGGAGGGCCGGGACTACGAGCAGTACTTC
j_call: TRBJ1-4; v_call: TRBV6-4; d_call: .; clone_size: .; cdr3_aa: CASSTTSQDEKLFF; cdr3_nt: TGTGCCAGCAGTACGACGAGCCAGGATGAAAAACTGTTTTTT
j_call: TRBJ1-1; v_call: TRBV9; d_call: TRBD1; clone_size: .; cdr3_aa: CASSVPLTGTTNTEAFF; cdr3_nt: TGTGCCAGCAGCGTACCACTGACAGGGACTACGAACACTGAAGCTTTCTTT
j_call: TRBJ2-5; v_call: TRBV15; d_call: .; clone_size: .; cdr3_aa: CATSRDRTNQETQYF; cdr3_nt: TGTGCCACCAGCAGAGATAGGACAAACCAAGAGACCCAGTACTTC
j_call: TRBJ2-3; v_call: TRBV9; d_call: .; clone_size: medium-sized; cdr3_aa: CASGHRRDTERTDTQYF; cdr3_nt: TGTGCCAGCGGCCACCGCCGGGACACGGAAAGAACAGATACGCAGTATTTT
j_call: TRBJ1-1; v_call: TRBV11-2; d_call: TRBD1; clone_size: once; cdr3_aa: CASSPGQVEGRNTEAFF; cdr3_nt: TGTGCCAGCAGCCCGGGACAGGTAGAAGGTAGGAACACTGAAGCTTTCTTT
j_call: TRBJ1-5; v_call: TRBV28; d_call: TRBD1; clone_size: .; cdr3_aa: CASNLSDRGNQPQHF; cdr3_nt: TGTGCCAGCAACCTAAGTGACAGGGGCAATCAGCCCCAGCATTTT
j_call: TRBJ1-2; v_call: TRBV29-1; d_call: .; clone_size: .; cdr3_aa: CSAGDGTYGYTF; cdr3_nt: TGCAGCGCCGGAGACGGTACCTATGGCTACACCTTC
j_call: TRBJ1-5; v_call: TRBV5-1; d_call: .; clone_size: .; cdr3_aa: CASSLEPDSKYQPQHF; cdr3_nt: TGCGCCAGCAGCTTGGAACCGGACAGCAAGTATCAGCCCCAGCATTTT
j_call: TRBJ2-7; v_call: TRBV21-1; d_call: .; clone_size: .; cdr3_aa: CASSKVMTGNYEQYF; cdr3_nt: TGTGCCAGCAGCAAAGTCATGACAGGGAACTACGAGCAGTACTTC
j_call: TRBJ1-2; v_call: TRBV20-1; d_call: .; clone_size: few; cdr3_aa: CSAAYGYTF; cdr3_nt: TGCAGTGCCGCGTACGGCTACACCTTC
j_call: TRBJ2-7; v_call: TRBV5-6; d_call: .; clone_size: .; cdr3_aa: CASSLGTGLEQYF; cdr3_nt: TGTGCCAGCAGCTTGGGGACGGGCCTCGAGCAGTACTTC
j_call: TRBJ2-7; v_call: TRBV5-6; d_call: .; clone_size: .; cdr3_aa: CASSFLDLSVEQYF; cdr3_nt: TGTGCCAGCAGTTTTCTTGACCTCTCCGTAGAGCAGTACTTC
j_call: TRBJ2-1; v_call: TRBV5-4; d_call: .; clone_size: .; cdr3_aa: CASSLTSQEQFF; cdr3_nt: TGTGCCAGCAGCCTGACTAGTCAAGAGCAGTTCTTC
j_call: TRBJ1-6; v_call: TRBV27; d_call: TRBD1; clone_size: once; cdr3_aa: CASSLGQYSPLHF; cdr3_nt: TGTGCCAGCAGTTTGGGACAGTATTCACCCCTCCACTTT
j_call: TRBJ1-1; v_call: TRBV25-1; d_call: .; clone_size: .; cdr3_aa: CASSVEGNPEAFF; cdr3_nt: TGTGCCAGCAGTGTCGAAGGGAACCCTGAAGCTTTCTTT
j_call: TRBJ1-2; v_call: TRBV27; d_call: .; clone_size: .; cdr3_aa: CASSPRRGYGGYTF; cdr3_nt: TGTGCCAGCAGTCCGCGTCGGGGGTATGGCGGCTACACCTTC
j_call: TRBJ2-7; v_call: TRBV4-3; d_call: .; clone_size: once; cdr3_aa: CASSQGTRAREQYF; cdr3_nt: TGCGCCAGCAGCCAAGGCACCCGGGCCCGCGAGCAGTACTTC
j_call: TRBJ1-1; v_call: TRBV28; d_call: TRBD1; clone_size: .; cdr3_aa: CASSGYRGNTEAFF; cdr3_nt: TGTGCCAGCAGTGGTTACAGGGGGAACACTGAAGCTTTCTTT